This entry lists 16 T cell receptor beta chains sequenced from one sample in a study of molecular identifiers for immune sequencing clone quantification. Each CDR3 protein gets one entry after TCRdb re-called the PCR reads with MiXCR. Here the sample spans under 800,000 distinct CDR3 sequences, roughly 25% being singletons. Sequences were obtained from naive CD8+ T cells from blood, with Jurkat cell RNA spiked in. Subset meaning: FACS-sorted CD8+CD4-CCR7+CD45RA+ naive T cells. The receptors here all came from a human donor in good health. Some libraries in this study had Jurkat cell RNA spiked in.

This rearrangement joins TRBV9 to TRBJ2-2; D is ambiguous. CDR1 is SGDLS, CDR2 YYNGEE, per germline. The CDR3 has 21 residues. V lost 0 bases and J 0 bases, leaving 24 bases between the germline ends. The CDR3 reads CASSVAAYAHPETPNTGELFF. The CDR3 bases are TGTGCCAGCAGCGTAGCGGCCTACGCCCATCCTGAGACTCCGAACACCGGGGAGCTGTTTTTT. The whole variable domain, remainder taken from reference TRBV9 and TRBJ2-2, is DSGVTQTPKHLITATGQRVTLRCSPRSGDLSVYWYQQSLDQGLQFLIQYYNGEERAKGNILERFSAQQFPDLHSELNLSSLELGDSALYFCASSVAAYAHPETPNTGELFFGEGSRLTVL.

The chain carries TRBV11-3 and TRBJ1-2; D is ambiguous. The germline V gene has CDR1 SGHNT and CDR2 YENEEA. The CDR3 sequence is 12 residues long. Trimming cost V 4 bases and J 6 bases, with 9 bases left between them. The CDR3 here is CASSWTMNGYTF. CDR3 nucleotides: TGTGCCAGCAGCTGGACTATGAATGGCTACACCTTC.

Comments on this clonotype: This may arise from a read error, as a much more abundant clone is one base away. The V call is TRBV29-1, the J call TRBJ2-2, with TRBD1 as a possible D gene (5 bases). Germline-derived CDR1 and CDR2 are SQVTM and ANQGSEA. Trimming took 5 bases from V and 3 from J, leaving 16 bases between them. This CDR3 has 15 amino acids. The CDR3 nucleotides are TGCAGCGTTCCAACGGACAACGCGCACACCGGGGAGCTGTTTTTT. Amino acids: CSVPTDNAHTGELFF.

This clonotype showed up just a few times. This chain joins TRBV6-2 or TRBV6-3 and TRBJ1-4; perhaps TRBD1 as D (5 bases). Between the trimmed V and J ends, which lost 4 bases and 8 bases, there was a span of 17 bases. Germline CDR1 is MNHEY and CDR2 is SVGEGT. The CDR3 spans 15 residues. CDR3 coding DNA: TGTGCCAGCAGTTCCCTGTCGGACAAAGACGAAAAACTGTTTTTT. Its translation is CASSSLSDKDEKLFF.

This clonotype turned up a few times. This chain's CDR3 is CASSEYRLAGSQETQYF. The CDR3 DNA is TGTGCCAGCAGTGAATACCGACTAGCGGGAAGTCAAGAGACCCAGTACTTC. The rearrangement joins TRBV12-3 or TRBV12-4 to TRBJ2-5, with 11 bases matching TRBD2. The junction had 10 bases not matched to a gene; V was cut back by 5 bases and J by 2 bases. The CDR3 contains 17 residues.

This chain connects TRBV27 to TRBJ2-1; TRBD2 matches at 11 bases. The ends lost 2 bases at V and 7 bases at J; junction bases unmatched: 10. The CDR3 consists of 17 residues. Per germline, CDR1 MNHEY and CDR2 SMNVEV (reference sequence). Written as DNA, the CDR3 is TGTGCCAGCAGTTTACTTATTAGCGGGAGGGGGCGGAATGAGCAGTTCTTC. This encodes CASSLLISGRGRNEQFF.

This clonotype appeared many times. The rearrangement joins TRBV4-3 to TRBJ1-2, with D hard to call. Germline values: CDR1 LGHNA, CDR2 YSLEER. The CDR3 runs to 15 residues. V was pared by 4 bases and J by 5 bases, with 17 bases between. Here the CDR3 reads CASSRGTGVGYGYTF. CDR3 DNA: TGCGCCAGCAGCCGGGGAACTGGGGTCGGATATGGCTACACCTTC.

This clonotype was seen many times. V usage is TRBV30 and J usage is TRBJ1-4; unclear D gene. The CDR3 is 12 residues long. V lost 3 bases and J 5 bases, leaving 7 bases between the germline ends. The germline CDR1 and CDR2 sequences are GTSNPN and SVGIG (reference sequence). The chain's CDR3 is CAWRQTNEKLFF. In DNA form, the CDR3 reads TGTGCCTGGAGACAGACAAATGAAAAACTGTTTTTT.

On this clonotype itself: A read error may explain this, as a much larger clone is one base away. This chain links TRBV12-5 with TRBJ2-7; D unresolved. CDR1 is LGHNT, CDR2 FRNRAP, per germline. This CDR3 has 12 amino acids. As DNA, the CDR3 is TGTGCTAGTGGTTTGGTACAGTACGCGCAGTACTTC. As protein: CASGLVQYAQYF.

The gene calls are TRBV27 and TRBJ2-2; TRBD1 matches at 8 bases. Per germline, CDR1 MNHEY and CDR2 SMNVEV (reference sequence). The CDR3 runs 15 residues. The V gene end was trimmed by 0 bases and the J gene end by 5 bases; junction bases not matched to a gene: 2. This CDR3 reads CASSLSGQGTGELFF. For the CDR3, the DNA is TGTGCCAGCAGTTTATCCGGACAGGGTACCGGGGAGCTGTTTTTT.

The rearrangement joins TRBV3-1 to TRBJ2-1, with unresolved D. The CDR3 spans 16 residues. V dropped 0 bases and J dropped 3 bases, with 12 bases sitting between them. Looked up from germline, CDR1 is LGHDT and CDR2 is YNNKEL (reference sequence). CDR3 sequence reads: CASSQDRSMGYNEQFF. DNA of the CDR3: TGTGCCAGCAGCCAAGACAGGTCGATGGGCTACAATGAGCAGTTCTTC.

This clonotype was seen repeatedly, ten times or more. The chain employs TRBV7-9 and TRBJ1-1, with D unclear. V lost 6 bases and J lost 5, with 10 bases in between. CDR3 length: 12 amino acids. Germline V gene lookup returns CDR1 SEHNR and CDR2 FQNEAQ (reference sequence). CDR3 nucleotides: TGTGCCAGCAGACAAACCGGGACTGAAGCTTTCTTT. Translating it yields CASRQTGTEAFF.

V usage is TRBV27 and J usage is TRBJ2-7, with TRBD2 as a possible D gene (6 bases). The CDR3 covers 16 residues. Trimming cost V 3 bases and J 3 bases, with 18 bases left between them. Germline V gives CDR1 MNHEY, CDR2 SMNVEV (reference sequence). In DNA form, the CDR3 reads TGTGCCAGCAGTTTCCTAGCGCCCAGTGGGTACTACGAGCAGTACTTC. Translating gives CASSFLAPSGYYEQYF.

This clonotype was seen at least ten times. V is TRBV6-2 or TRBV6-3 and J is TRBJ1-1; weak D call: TRBD1 (5 bases). Germline CDR1 is MNHEY and CDR2 is SVGEGT. Deletions cut 6 bases from V and 3 bases from J, with 14 bases between. The CDR3 runs to 14 residues. CDR3 nucleotides: TGTGCCAGCAGCTCGATCAGGGAAGACACTGAAGCTTTCTTT. Its translation is CASSSIREDTEAFF.

This clonotype was seen ten or more times. V and J are TRBV5-6 and TRBJ1-4, with a weak D call TRBD1 (5 bases). The CDR3 has 15 residues. Trimming cost V 2 bases and J 7 bases, with 15 bases left between them. Germline V gene sequence: CDR1 SGHDT, CDR2 YYEEEE. Here the CDR3 reads CASSFYIEGREKLFF. The CDR3 DNA follows: TGTGCCAGCAGCTTTTATATTGAGGGGCGTGAAAAACTGTTTTTT.

In this sample, this clonotype turned up a few times. This chain joins TRBV12-3 or TRBV12-4 and TRBJ2-3, with D perhaps given as TRBD1 or TRBD2 (6 bases each). V gave up 4 bases and J gave up 2 bases, with 16 bases separating them. CDR3 size: 16 residues. As DNA, the CDR3 is TGTGCCAGCAGTTCCCCTAGGGGGGTGGACACAGATACGCAGTATTTT. Translated: CASSSPRGVDTDTQYF.